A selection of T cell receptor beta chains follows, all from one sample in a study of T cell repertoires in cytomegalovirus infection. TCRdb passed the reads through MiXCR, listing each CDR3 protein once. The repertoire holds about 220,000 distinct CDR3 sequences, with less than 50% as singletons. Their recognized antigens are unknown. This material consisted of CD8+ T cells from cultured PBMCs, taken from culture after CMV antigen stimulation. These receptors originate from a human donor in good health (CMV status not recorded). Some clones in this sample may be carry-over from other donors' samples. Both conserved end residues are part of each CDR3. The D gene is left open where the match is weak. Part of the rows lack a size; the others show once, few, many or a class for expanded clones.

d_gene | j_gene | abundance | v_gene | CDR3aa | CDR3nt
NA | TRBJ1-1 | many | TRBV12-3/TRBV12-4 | CASSLVLRGIETEAFF | TGTGCCAGCAGTTTGGTCCTTCGGGGCATCGAAACTGAAGCTTTCTTT
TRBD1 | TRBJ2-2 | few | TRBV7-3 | CASSPNPDRVRGTGELFF | TGTGCCAGCAGCCCTAACCCCGACAGGGTACGAGGGACCGGGGAGCTGTTTTTT
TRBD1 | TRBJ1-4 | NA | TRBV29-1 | CSVTGTGPTTNEKLFF | TGCAGCGTGACCGGGACAGGGCCTACAACTAATGAAAAACTGTTTTTT
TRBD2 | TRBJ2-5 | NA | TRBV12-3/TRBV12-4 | CASSLEVRGGETQYF | TGTGCCAGCAGTTTAGAAGTTCGGGGAGGGGAGACCCAGTACTTC
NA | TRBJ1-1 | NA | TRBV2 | CASSESEREGTEAFF | TGTGCCAGCAGTGAGTCTGAACGCGAGGGGACTGAAGCTTTCTTT
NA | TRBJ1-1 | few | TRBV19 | CASSILGTEAFF | TGTGCCAGTAGTATTTTAGGGACTGAAGCTTTCTTT
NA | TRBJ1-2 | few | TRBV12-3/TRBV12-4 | CASSFFDLPNYGYTF | TGTGCCAGCAGTTTTTTTGACCTTCCTAACTATGGCTACACCTTC
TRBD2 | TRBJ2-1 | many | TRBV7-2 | CASSLVGTSGTYNEQFF | TGTGCCAGCAGCTTAGTGGGGACTAGCGGGACTTACAATGAGCAGTTCTTC
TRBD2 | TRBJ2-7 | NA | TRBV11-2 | CASTPGRGRSYEQYF | TGTGCCAGCACCCCCGGGCGGGGGAGGAGCTACGAGCAGTACTTC
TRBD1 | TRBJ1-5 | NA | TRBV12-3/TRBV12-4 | CASSTGGNNQPQHF | TGTGCCAGCAGTACAGGGGGCAACAATCAGCCCCAGCATTTT
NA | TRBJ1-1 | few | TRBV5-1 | CASSARGTEAFF | TGCGCCAGCAGCGCACGAGGAACTGAAGCTTTCTTT
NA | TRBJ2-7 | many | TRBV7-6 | CASSPEGRVDYEQYF | TGTGCCAGCAGCCCAGAGGGCAGGGTGGACTACGAGCAGTACTTC
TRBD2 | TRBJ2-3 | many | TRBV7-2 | CASSQKMRGAGNKDTQYF | TGTGCCAGCAGCCAGAAGATGCGGGGGGCAGGAAACAAAGATACGCAGTATTTT
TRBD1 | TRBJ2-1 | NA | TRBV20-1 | CSASGTGIYEQFF | TGCAGTGCTTCCGGGACAGGGATATATGAGCAGTTCTTC
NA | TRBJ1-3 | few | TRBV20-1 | CSARDGRSSGNTIYF | TGCAGTGCTAGAGATGGACGGAGCTCTGGAAACACCATATATTTT
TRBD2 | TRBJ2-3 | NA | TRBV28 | CASSFGSGTGTDTQYF | TGTGCCAGCAGTTTTGGGAGCGGGACCGGCACAGATACGCAGTATTTT
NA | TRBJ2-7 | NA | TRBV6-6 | CASIQDSAEQYF | TGTGCCAGCATCCAGGACAGTGCCGAGCAGTACTTC
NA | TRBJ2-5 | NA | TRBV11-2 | CASSEGSQETQYF | TGTGCCAGCAGCGAGGGCAGTCAAGAGACCCAGTACTTC